This T cell receptor beta chain was recovered during a study of post-analysis software for immune sequencing data. Comments on this clonotype: What it binds is not known.

Unique molecular identifiers were present in the TCR beta cDNA libraries. Via MiXCR, TCRdb re-called the PCR reads, giving one row per CDR3 protein. In the table there are just over 250,000 distinct CDR3 sequences, around 34% of which are singletons. Study outcomes and limitations: Included in a set of about five TRBV segments more frequent in patients than controls were TRBV5-6, TRBV5-1 and TRBV20-1.

CDR1 is LGHDT, CDR2 YNNKEL, per germline (reference sequence). V was cut by 2 bases and J by 3 bases, with 16 bases left in between. The CDR3 runs to 16 residues. This chain uses TRBV3-1 with TRBJ1-1, with TRBD1 as a possible D gene (6 bases). The sequenced sample consisted of blood. The sequence derives from a girl aged 5-17 years with multiple sclerosis. The CDR3 DNA reads TGTGCCAGCAGCCAAACCTCGCCGGCAGGGGACACTGAAGCTTTCTTT. This codes for CASSQTSPAGDTEAFF.